This T cell receptor (beta chain) originates from a study of blood T cells in healthy people across ages. Study-level points and caveats: In long-lived donors, naive CD4+ cell counts and diversity exceeded those of aged donors.

Total RNA extraction produced at least 5.5 micrograms (per sample) for the study. The use of a sample-barcoded 5' primer and a J-beta primer mix characterized a second PCR of about 7 to 12 cycles. The template-switch adaptor was a 5' adaptor with 12 random nucleotides. It tagged each cDNA molecule. Every sample returned 2.5 million or more CDR3-containing paired-end reads. A single record per CDR3 protein comes from TCRdb applying MiXCR to the 5' RACE reads. This table has about 1.5 million distinct CDR3 sequences, approximately 42% appearing once. With regard to this clonotype: The target antigen is unknown.

CDR1 and CDR2 from the germline V gene are MNHEY and SVGAGI. The CDR3 sequence is 16 residues long. V gave up 2 bases and J gave up 2 bases, with 16 bases separating them. The specimen sequenced was blood. The chain is built from TRBV6-5 and TRBJ2-7; D may correspond to TRBD1 or TRBD2 (6 bases each). This clonotype was obtained from a woman between 18 and 29 years old in good health. DNA for the CDR3: TGTGCCAGCAGTTACGCGGCGGGACACATCGCCTACGAGCAGTACTTC. This translates into CASSYAAGHIAYEQYF.